The source of this TCR beta chain is a study of cytomegalovirus exposure and HLA in healthy donors. General study results and limits: There were some V segments, including TRBV6-2 and TRBV6-3, excluded as indistinguishable.

For this clone: Its antigen is unidentified.

Trimming removed 6 bases from V and 2 bases from J; junction bases left unmatched: 4. The germline gives CDR1 SNHLY, CDR2 FYNNEI. This CDR3 region has 16 residues. A multiplex PCR was run with 60 Vbeta primers and 13 Jbeta primers. The table came from immunoSEQ multiplex PCR; TCRdb's copy has only in-frame clones and leaves some out. The repertoire consists of 130,000 or so clones, with about 79% occurring once and the leading ten covering about 1.8%. This sequence was found in a female donor in good health and CMV-seropositive. The source material was PBMCs. The J gene is TRBJ2-1, the V gene TRBV2; TRBD2 aligns across 13 bases. The CDR3 DNA sequence: TGTGCCAGCAGCCAGACTAGCGGGGGGCCCTACAATGAGCAGTTCTTC. Translating gives CASSQTSGGPYNEQFF.